These T cell receptor beta chains were read from a single sample in a study of early T cells in non-severe SARS-CoV-2 infection. TCRdb re-derived calls from the 5' RACE reads in MiXCR, one entry per CDR3 protein. The sample carries about 67,000 distinct CDR3 sequences, approximately 10% recorded once. The source material was whole blood. The receptors here all came from an adult who was a healthcare worker with PCR-confirmed SARS-CoV-2 infection or an uninfected control (not recorded which). Both conserved end residues are part of each CDR3. The D gene is left open where the match is weak. The size field is filled for only some rows; it gives once, few, many or a size class.

v_call	clone_size	j_call	d_call	cdr3_aa	cdr3_nt
TRBV28	NA	TRBJ1-2	NA	CASSTIWEYGYTF	TGTGCCAGCAGCACGATTTGGGAGTATGGCTACACCTTC
TRBV6-5	few	TRBJ1-1	NA	CASSYSFFSMNTEAFF	TGTGCCAGCAGTTACTCGTTTTTCAGTATGAACACTGAAGCTTTCTTT
TRBV20-1	NA	TRBJ1-4	NA	CSASGGEGEKLFF	TGCAGTGCTAGCGGGGGCGAGGGTGAAAAACTGTTTTTT
TRBV3-1	NA	TRBJ2-5	TRBD2	CASSPPLAIQETQYF	TGTGCCAGCAGCCCACCACTAGCGATCCAAGAGACCCAGTACTTC
TRBV12-3/TRBV12-4	NA	TRBJ1-1	TRBD1	CASSRQGGNTEAFF	TGTGCCAGCAGTCGACAGGGAGGAAACACTGAAGCTTTCTTT
TRBV7-8	many	TRBJ2-3	NA	CASSLTWTPTLGTDTQYF	TGTGCCAGCAGCTTAACCTGGACCCCCACCCTCGGCACAGATACGCAGTATTTT
TRBV20-1	NA	TRBJ2-7	NA	CSARDRSYSSYEQYF	TGCAGTGCTAGAGACCGGTCTTACAGCTCCTACGAGCAGTACTTC
TRBV7-9	few	TRBJ1-5	NA	CASSSGTWLSQPQHF	TGTGCCAGCAGCTCAGGGACATGGTTAAGTCAGCCCCAGCATTTT
TRBV20-1	many	TRBJ2-7	NA	CSAREAGGYYEQYF	TGCAGTGCTAGAGAGGCAGGGGGGTACTACGAGCAGTACTTC
TRBV29-1	NA	TRBJ1-3	NA	CSVEDPGNTIYF	TGCAGCGTTGAAGACCCTGGAAACACCATATATTTT
TRBV20-1	many	TRBJ2-2	TRBD1	CSARDSGTGDTGELFF	TGCAGTGCTAGAGATTCCGGGACAGGGGACACCGGGGAGCTGTTTTTT
TRBV6-6	few	TRBJ2-3	TRBD2	CASNSPGGPSTDTQYF	TGTGCCAGCAATTCACCGGGGGGGCCCTCCACAGATACGCAGTATTTT
TRBV5-1	many	TRBJ2-4	NA	CASSFIFTLAKNIQYF	TGCGCCAGCAGCTTTATATTCACTCTAGCCAAAAACATTCAGTACTTC
TRBV5-1	NA	TRBJ2-3	NA	CASSFPGNTDTQYF	TGCGCCAGCAGCTTCCCCGGAAACACAGATACGCAGTATTTT
TRBV20-1	NA	TRBJ2-7	NA	CSAVDPGSGSYEQYF	TGCAGTGCTGTCGATCCCGGGTCAGGATCCTACGAGCAGTACTTC
TRBV4-1	many	TRBJ2-3	NA	CASSQALGDTQYF	TGCGCCAGCAGCCAAGCTCTAGGGGATACGCAGTATTTT
TRBV18	many	TRBJ2-1	TRBD2	CASSPSEAGGYNEQFF	TGTGCCAGCTCACCATCCGAAGCGGGGGGTTACAATGAGCAGTTCTTC
TRBV6-5	many	TRBJ2-7	NA	CASSPGPTYEQYF	TGTGCCAGCAGCCCCGGGCCGACATACGAGCAGTACTTC
TRBV9	few	TRBJ2-2	NA	CASSVDLRGELFF	TGTGCCAGCAGCGTCGACCTGCGCGGGGAGCTGTTTTTT
TRBV6-1	many	TRBJ2-2	NA	CASSVRTFGGTGELFF	TGTGCCAGCAGTGTCCGGACTTTCGGGGGCACCGGGGAGCTGTTTTTT
TRBV30	many	TRBJ1-1	TRBD1	CAWSGGTGRITNTEAFF	TGTGCCTGGAGTGGAGGGACAGGCCGAATTACTAACACTGAAGCTTTCTTT
TRBV3-1	many	TRBJ2-2	NA	CASSQPRDNPYTGELFF	TGTGCCAGCAGCCAACCCCGGGACAACCCTTACACCGGGGAGCTGTTTTTT
TRBV6-6	many	TRBJ1-1	NA	CASSYLGGTEAFF	TGTGCCAGCAGTTACCTAGGAGGGACTGAAGCTTTCTTT
TRBV20-1	few	TRBJ2-1	TRBD1	CSASLPSTGGVEQFF	TGCAGTGCTAGTCTCCCCTCTACAGGGGGAGTTGAGCAGTTCTTC
TRBV5-5	NA	TRBJ2-1	TRBD1	CASIFDRDSYYNEQFF	TGTGCCAGCATATTTGATAGGGACAGCTATTACAATGAGCAGTTCTTC
TRBV7-9	few	TRBJ1-3	NA	CASSSIDRGSGNTIYF	TGTGCCAGCAGCTCGATAGACAGAGGCTCTGGAAACACCATATATTTT